These 11 T cell receptor beta chains came from one sample sequenced in a study of blood T cells in healthy people across ages. Using a J-beta primer mix together with a sample-barcoded 5' primer, a second PCR was run for roughly 6 to 12 cycles. One entry per CDR3 protein, called by TCRdb with MiXCR from the 5' RACE reads. In the table there are 550,000 to 600,000 distinct CDR3 sequences, roughly 48% of which are singletons. Source material: blood. The receptor source for this set is a man at least 80 years old in good health.

The sample holds a few counts of this clonotype. The J gene is TRBJ2-3, the V gene TRBV11-2, with D possibly being TRBD1 or TRBD2 (5 bases each). CDR3 size: 13 residues. Trimming took 8 bases from V and 2 from J, leaving 11 bases between them. Looked up from germline, CDR1 is SGHAT and CDR2 is FQNNGV. In nucleotides, the CDR3 is TGTGCCAGCGCTGGGGGTATCACAGATACGCAGTATTTT. Translation gives CASAGGITDTQYF. The whole variable domain, filled in from reference TRBV11-2 and TRBJ2-3, reads EAGVAQSPRYKIIEKRQSVAFWCNPISGHATLYWYQQILGQGPKLLIQFQNNGVVDDSQLPKDRFSAERLKGVDSTLKIQPAKLEDSAVYLCASAGGITDTQYFGPGTRLTVL.

The V gene is TRBV2, the J gene TRBJ1-1; unclear D gene. V lost 1 base and J lost 5, with 14 bases in between. The CDR3 spans 15 residues. CDR1 is SNHLY, CDR2 FYNNEI, per germline. Here the CDR3 DNA reads TGTGCCAGCAGTGAAGGCCGGCACCCGAGGACTGAAGCTTTCTTT. The encoded protein is CASSEGRHPRTEAFF.

This rearrangement joins TRBV12-3 or TRBV12-4 to TRBJ2-1; TRBD2 matches at 9 bases. The CDR3 runs 15 residues. The V and J ends lost 3 bases and 10 bases, in that order; junction bases with no gene match: 10. CDR3 bases: TGTGCCAGCAGTTTTCTTGGGCGGGGGGGCAGAGAGCAGTTCTTC. It translates to CASSFLGRGGREQFF.

There are a few counts of this clonotype. CDR3 region: CSARGVGRSYNEQFF. Written as DNA, the CDR3 is TGCAGTGCTAGGGGGGTTGGGCGCTCCTACAATGAGCAGTTCTTC. The chain links TRBV20-1 to TRBJ2-1; either TRBD1 or TRBD2 may supply D (5 bases each). This CDR3 contains 15 residues. The V and J ends lost 3 bases and 0 bases respectively, with 12 bases between them. Germline V lookup: CDR1 DFQATT, CDR2 SNEGSKA (reference sequence).

V is TRBV12-3 or TRBV12-4 and J is TRBJ2-6; possibly TRBD1 or TRBD2 for D (5 bases each). The CDR3 extends over 15 amino acids. With 6 bases removed from V and 4 bases from J, the gap between germline ends came to 13 bases. CDR3 region: CASRAPGPGANVLTF. CDR3 in DNA: TGTGCCAGCAGGGCCCCGGGGCCCGGGGCCAACGTCCTGACTTTC.

The chain recombines TRBV3-1 with TRBJ1-6; D remains unclear. The CDR3 loop spans 16 amino acids. Germline CDR1 LGHDT, CDR2 YNNKEL (reference sequence). Trimming pared 1 base from V and 9 bases from J, leaving 16 bases between. The CDR3 loop is CASSQGSRPRISPLHF. CDR3 nucleotide sequence: TGTGCCAGCAGCCAAGGGTCCCGTCCGCGGATTTCACCCCTCCACTTT.

V is TRBV5-1 and J is TRBJ1-1, with 7 nucleotides matching TRBD1. The CDR3 sequence is 14 residues long. Germline-derived CDR1 and CDR2 are SGHRS and YFSETQ. J was trimmed by 6 bases and V by 3 bases; bases with no gene match: 8. CDR3 nucleotides: TGCGCCAGCAGCTGGGACACAGGGGCGGCTGAAGCTTTCTTT. It is translated as CASSWDTGAAEAFF.

V and J are TRBV4-1 and TRBJ1-1; D is unresolved. Germline V gene sequence: CDR1 MGHRA, CDR2 YSYEKL. Trimming stripped 2 bases from V and 1 base from J, with 8 bases between. The CDR3 has 14 residues. Here the CDR3 reads CASSQPRRNTEAFF. CDR3 bases: TGCGCCAGCAGCCAACCCCGGCGGAACACTGAAGCTTTCTTT.

The chain links TRBV2 to TRBJ1-5; no reliable D call. V gave up 4 bases and J gave up 3 bases, with 10 bases separating them. Per the germline V gene, CDR1 is SNHLY and CDR2 is FYNNEI. This CDR3 is 14 amino acids long. CDR3 loop: CASSGVLTNQPQHF. CDR3 bases: TGTGCCAGCAGTGGTGTTTTGACCAATCAGCCCCAGCATTTT. Supplemented by reference TRBV2 and TRBJ1-5, the full variable domain reads EPEVTQTPSHQVTQMGQEVILRCVPISNHLYFYWYRQILGQKVEFLVSFYNNEISEKSEIFDDQFSVERPDGSNFTLKIRSTKLEDSAMYFCASSGVLTNQPQHFGDGTRLSIL.

The chain uses TRBV7-8 and TRBJ2-4; D is ambiguous. The better agreement between TRBJ2-7 and the DNA end casts doubt on the J call. The CDR3 has 14 amino acids. CDR1 and CDR2 from the germline V gene are SGHVS and FQNEAQ. The CDR3 nucleotides read TGTGCCAGCAGCTTTGGAGCACAATCCTACGAGCAGTACTTC. It translates to CASSFGAQSYEQYF.

This rearrangement joins TRBV10-3 to TRBJ2-3; no clear D. Germline loops: CDR1 ENHRY, CDR2 SYGVKD. This CDR3 is 11 amino acids long. The V end lost 10 bases, the J end lost 2 bases, and 7 bases lay between the germline ends. This chain's CDR3 is CATRTTDTQYF. CDR3 sequence (DNA): TGTGCCACCCGTACCACAGATACGCAGTATTTT.